This T cell receptor (beta chain) derives from a study of blood T cell repertoires in COVID-19 (TCRdb year 2020). Looking at the study overall: Samples from collaborators originated in the United States, Italy and Spain and spanned both the acute and convalescent phases of COVID-19. The prospective study material was composed of cDNA or gDNA derived from T cells, B-cell-depleted T cells, or PBMCs. The dataset comprised deeply sampled blood TCRbeta repertoires from subjects exposed to, actively infected with, or recovered from COVID-19. A freely available public database, intended as a resource for researchers studying the immune response to SARS-CoV-2, is where the repertoires were released. The samples were drawn from the first 160 participants of the ongoing ImmuneRACE study and from 950 to 1,500 subjects provided by 6 global collaborators. Nearly every sample came with metadata listing a de-identified subject ID, COVID-19 status, age in years and sex. Where available, HLA class I and class II types were taken from metadata supplied by the sample provider and were not determined by assay-based typing.

One collaborating source in Seattle enrolled patients during active infection and followed them longitudinally through the course of disease. Each collaborating institution followed its own protocols to collect whole blood in K2EDTA tubes. For TCRbeta analysis, collaborators shipped samples in one of three forms: frozen whole blood, isolated PBMCs, or DNA extracted from either of those sample types. General study outcomes and caveats: How much clinical and demographic metadata was included differed by source and by participant, and the metadata was provided uncurated.

TCRbeta CDR3 regions were amplified from genomic DNA by means of the immunoSEQ Assay, a bias-controlled multiplex PCR. Per the authors' processing: Within the assay, amplification of reference gene primers was used to estimate how many nucleated cells each sample contained. To quantify the absolute abundance of each unique TCRbeta CDR3 rearrangement, sequence reads were collapsed and filtered. For each sample, productive Simpson clonality was calculated by taking the square root of Simpson's diversity index across productive rearrangements. This immuneACCESS table, as held by TCRdb, lists in-frame sequences with V and J called but not all clones. Of the missing ones, under half trace to an unresolved V gene in checked studies; the others have no known cause. V and J calls and clone size are those listed in that table; D and trimming were worked out from the DNA. This sample has about 230,000 clones in its table, and approximately 84% of those were observed once. 9.5% to 13% of the sample comes from the top ten.

As to this clone: Its antigen is not yet known. No base quality information exists; no much larger clone differs at one position.

Trimming leaves V shorter by 6 bases and J shorter by 0 bases, with the junction holding 7 bases beyond the gene matches. CDR1 and CDR2 (KGHSH, LQKENI) derive from the germline V gene. The CDR3 goes from the cysteine to the phenylalanine over 16 residues. Of the read, only the CDR3 DNA is kept; its 48 bases are in frame from base 1. The source is a man aged 50 or older with COVID-19, enrolled during active disease. Sequenced sample: peripheral blood. This chain is built from TRBV18 and TRBJ2-1; 8 nucleotides in the junction match TRBD2. The DNA sequence follows: TGTGCCAGCTCCCGGGAGAGCGGGAGCTCCTACAATGAGCAGTTCTTC. It translates to CASSRESGSSYNEQFF. With all but the CDR3 taken from the reference TRBV18 and TRBJ2-1 genes, the full variable domain is: NAGVMQNPRHLVRRRGQEARLRCSPMKGHSHVYWYRQLPEEGLKFMVYLQKENIIDESGMPKERFSAEFPKEGPSILRIQQVVRGDSAAYFCASSRESGSSYNEQFFGPGTRLTVL.